This T cell receptor beta chain was sequenced for a study of blood T cell repertoires in COVID-19. Study summary: Researchers got acute and convalescent COVID-19 samples from the United States, Italy and Spain. The analysed material was cDNA or gDNA that came from T cells, B-cell-depleted T cells, or PBMCs.

CDR1 and CDR2 from the germline V gene are ENHRY and SYGVKD. V lost 3 bases, J lost 7 bases, and 10 bases lay in between. CDR3 length: 13 amino acids. The method was immunoSEQ multiplex PCR; TCRdb's version includes in-frame clones alone and lacks a portion of them. The sample carries approximately 250,000 clones, over 70% recorded once. The TCR was taken from a human donor in a cohort sampled during active COVID-19. Sequencing used peripheral blood. The chain links TRBV10-3 to TRBJ2-1; D remains unclear. The CDR3 loop reads CAISEGSGNEQFF. DNA for the CDR3: TGTGCCATCAGTGAAGGATCCGGGAATGAGCAGTTCTTC.